Listed below are T cell receptor beta chains from one sample, sequenced in a study of T cells expressing NK-cell markers. Reprocessing the 5' RACE reads, TCRdb reports a single entry for every CDR3 protein and omits DNA. Its table lists 450,000 to 600,000 distinct CDR3 sequences. Sample: blood T cells: a sorted CD56 or NKG2C T cell subset, CD4+ or CD8+ T cells, or bulk PBMC T cells (not recorded which). The receptors come from a man aged 18 to 30 in good health. Each CDR3 is given with its conserved first and last residue.

J gene	V gene	CDR3 protein
TRBJ2-1	TRBV7-9	CASSQIVGEQFF
TRBJ1-5	TRBV20-1	CSAGAGDNQPQHF
TRBJ2-2	TRBV4-3	CASSQGLGRGTGELFF
TRBJ2-2	TRBV6-2/TRBV6-3	CASGPTGTGTGELFF
TRBJ2-7	TRBV4-2	CASSHPGAPEQYF
TRBJ2-1	TRBV6-2/TRBV6-3	CASSYLRGLAGRSSYNEQFF
TRBJ2-1	TRBV7-6	CASSSASEGQFF
TRBJ2-5	TRBV9	CASSPGDYQGRGETQYF
TRBJ2-7	TRBV7-6	CASSLGPDTGEQYF
TRBJ2-3	TRBV29-1	CSVLTSGITDTQYF
TRBJ2-1	TRBV13	CASSPPGQGNNEQFF
TRBJ2-1	TRBV9	CASSPRRLAGEDHEQFF
TRBJ2-1	TRBV6-1	CASSLPDSLKRNEQFF
TRBJ2-2	TRBV29-1	CSALGLAENTGELFF
TRBJ2-5	TRBV5-5	CASSKGLAGGETQYF
TRBJ2-6	TRBV5-1	CASKLLAGIPSGANVLTF
TRBJ1-5	TRBV6-5	CASSRGTGKQLNNQPQHF
TRBJ2-3	TRBV2	CASTSGTTHSTDTQYF
TRBJ2-5	TRBV15	CATSRGTDSGGTQYF
TRBJ2-1	TRBV6-2/TRBV6-3	CASSFRDRYEQFF
TRBJ2-3	TRBV12-3/TRBV12-4	CASSLYRLGGTDTQYF
TRBJ2-7	TRBV20-1	CSASLPQGVGEQYF
TRBJ2-1	TRBV10-1	CASSEEGLHNEQFF
TRBJ2-5	TRBV5-1	CASSFRQGETQYF
TRBJ1-6	TRBV25-1	CASRQSGVTGEGTLHF
TRBJ2-4	TRBV7-2	CASSLANPKNIQYF
TRBJ2-5	TRBV7-6	CASSLARTLGQETQYF
TRBJ2-1	TRBV7-9	CASSLRRGYYNEQFF
TRBJ2-5	TRBV5-1	CASCNGVVGQETQYF
TRBJ1-4	TRBV10-3	CAIIAGSRGGTTNEKLFF
TRBJ2-7	TRBV11-1	CASSGLAGTEQYF
TRBJ2-7	TRBV28	CASSSPSDRHEQYF
TRBJ1-2	TRBV7-9	CASSRLGGETYGYTF
TRBJ1-2	TRBV20-1	CSATLGRTYGYTF
TRBJ2-1	TRBV11-2	CASSLGAAPSSYNEQFF
TRBJ2-7	TRBV12-3/TRBV12-4	CASSSQQGRLGEQYF
TRBJ2-1	TRBV2	CASKSGTRIYEQFF
TRBJ2-5	TRBV20-1	CSARDRVEWETQYF
TRBJ2-2	TRBV29-1	CSVTTGGSGELFF
TRBJ1-1	TRBV3-1	CASRPYQGAPEAFF
TRBJ2-2	TRBV2	CASSDSGADTGELFF
TRBJ2-3	TRBV12-3/TRBV12-4	CASSFNPGVTDTQYF
TRBJ2-7	TRBV6-2/TRBV6-3	CATSTGGNEQYF
TRBJ1-1	TRBV29-1	CSVVFITEAFF
TRBJ2-1	TRBV5-1	CASSSGWTIGNEQFF
TRBJ2-3	TRBV28	CASARGASTDTQYF